This T cell receptor (beta chain) was found in a study of blood T cell repertoires in COVID-19. Germline CDR1 SEHNR, CDR2 FQNEAQ (reference sequence). V shed 5 bases and J 1 base; nucleotides not matched to a gene: 11. The CDR3 runs 17 residues. The method was immunoSEQ multiplex PCR; TCRdb's version includes in-frame clones alone and lacks a portion of them. Here the sample spans 90,000 to 120,000 clones, approximately 84% being singletons. Sequencing input: peripheral blood. The chain links TRBV7-9 to TRBJ1-1; 9 nucleotides agree with TRBD1. The source is a human donor in a cohort sampled during active COVID-19. For the CDR3, the DNA is TGTGCCAGCAGCCCTAACGATGGGACAGGGTGGAACACTGAAGCTTTCTTT. Translating it yields CASSPNDGTGWNTEAFF.